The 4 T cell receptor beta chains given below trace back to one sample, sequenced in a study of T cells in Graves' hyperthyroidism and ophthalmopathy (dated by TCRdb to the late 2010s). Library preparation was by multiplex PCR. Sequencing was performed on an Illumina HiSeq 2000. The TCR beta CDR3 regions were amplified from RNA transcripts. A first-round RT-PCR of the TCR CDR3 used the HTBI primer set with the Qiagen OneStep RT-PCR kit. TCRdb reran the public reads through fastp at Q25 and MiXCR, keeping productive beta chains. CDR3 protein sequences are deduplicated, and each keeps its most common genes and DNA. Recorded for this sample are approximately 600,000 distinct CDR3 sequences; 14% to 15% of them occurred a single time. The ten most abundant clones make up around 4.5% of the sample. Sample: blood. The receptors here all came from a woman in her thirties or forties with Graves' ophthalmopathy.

The CDR3 reads CASSNGGPDTQYF. In DNA, the CDR3 is TGTGCCAGCAGTAACGGCGGCCCAGATACGCAGTATTTT. The chain uses TRBV6-5 and TRBJ2-3; D unclear. The germline V and J ends were trimmed by 5 bases and 4 bases, with 10 bases remaining between them. The CDR3 spans 13 residues. Germline V gene lookup returns CDR1 MNHEY and CDR2 SVGAGI.

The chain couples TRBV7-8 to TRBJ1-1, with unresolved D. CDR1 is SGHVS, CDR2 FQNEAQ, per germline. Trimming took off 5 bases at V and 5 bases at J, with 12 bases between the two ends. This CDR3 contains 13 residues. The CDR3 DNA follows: TGTGCCAGCAGCCCACCCTATCTAACTGAAGCTTTCTTT. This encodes CASSPPYLTEAFF.

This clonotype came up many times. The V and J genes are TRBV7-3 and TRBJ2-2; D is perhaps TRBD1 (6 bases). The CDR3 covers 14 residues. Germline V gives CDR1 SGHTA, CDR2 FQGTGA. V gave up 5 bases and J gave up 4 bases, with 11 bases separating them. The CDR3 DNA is TGTGCCAGCAGCCCAAGGGGGAGCACCGGGGAGCTGTTTTTT. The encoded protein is CASSPRGSTGELFF. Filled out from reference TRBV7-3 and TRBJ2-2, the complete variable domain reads GAGVSQTPSNKVTEKGKYVELRCDPISGHTALYWYRQSLGQGPEFLIYFQGTGAADDSGLPNDRFFAVRPEGSVSTLKIQRTERGDSAVYLCASSPRGSTGELFFGEGSRLTVL.

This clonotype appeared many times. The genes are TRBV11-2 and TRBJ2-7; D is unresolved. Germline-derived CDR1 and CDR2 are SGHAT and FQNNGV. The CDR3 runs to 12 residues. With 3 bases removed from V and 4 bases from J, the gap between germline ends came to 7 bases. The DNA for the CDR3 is TGTGCCAGCAGCTTGCTCAGATACGAGCAGTACTTC. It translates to CASSLLRYEQYF.